The rows below give T cell receptor beta chains drawn from one sample of a study of immune heterogeneity within non-small cell lung tumors. TCRdb called the multiplex PCR reads again in MiXCR, with one record for every CDR3 protein. The sample holds 3,000 to 4,000 distinct CDR3 sequences, about two fifths seen once. Sequenced: lung tumor tissue. Receptors were obtained from a man between 65 and 85 years old with non-small cell lung cancer. Both conserved end residues are part of each CDR3. D genes are given only for firm matches. Size values are once, few and many counts, or a class for expanded clones, and some rows have none.

D	V	size	J	DNA	CDR3
TRBD1	TRBV6-2/TRBV6-3	-	TRBJ1-1	TGTGCCAGCAGCAGCCGGGACAGGGTGCACACTGAAGCTTTCTTT	CASSSRDRVHTEAFF
TRBD1	TRBV10-3	large	TRBJ1-2	TGTGCCATCCAAGTCCCTAGACAGGGGTTATACTATGGCTACACCTTC	CAIQVPRQGLYYGYTF
-	TRBV7-9	-	TRBJ2-2	TGTGCCAGCAGCCCGCAGGGAGTCGGGGAGCTGTTTTTT	CASSPQGVGELFF
-	TRBV7-3	-	TRBJ2-3	TGTGCCAGCAGCTCAACCGGGCCGCGGGATACGCAGTATTTT	CASSSTGPRDTQYF
TRBD2	TRBV20-1	-	TRBJ2-1	TGCAGTGTTCCGGGTTCGGTTTCGAGCGGGAGGGCCTCGGGTCAGTTCTTC	CSVPGSVSSGRASGQFF
-	TRBV27	-	TRBJ2-5	TGTGCCAGCAGTTTATTGGGGGCGGGGCACCAAGAGACCCAGTACTTC	CASSLLGAGHQETQYF
-	TRBV4-2	few	TRBJ1-1	TGTGCCAGCAGCCTTGGGACTGAAGCTTTCTTT	CASSLGTEAFF
-	TRBV6-1	few	TRBJ2-7	TGTGCCAGCAGCCCAAGGGGGGACGAGCAGTACTTC	CASSPRGDEQYF
-	TRBV27	once	TRBJ2-2	TGTGCCAGCAGTTTAAAACTCCTAATCACCGGGGAGCTGTTTTTT	CASSLKLLITGELFF
TRBD2	TRBV7-2	few	TRBJ2-3	TGTGCCAGCAGCCGACTAGCGGGCACAGATACGCAGTATTTT	CASSRLAGTDTQYF
-	TRBV19	-	TRBJ2-1	-	CASSVVTGFFGDEQFF
-	TRBV2	-	TRBJ2-1	TGTGCCAGCTTGCCCCGGGCCCGAAGTTGGCATGAGCAGTTCTTC	CASLPRARSWHEQFF
TRBD2	TRBV20-1	-	TRBJ2-3	TGCAGTGCGAGGGTAGCGGGAATAGATACGCAGTATTTT	CSARVAGIDTQYF
-	TRBV3-1	large	TRBJ1-6	TGTGCCAGCAGCCAAGGCGGGACTAGCACGAAATCACCCCTCCACTTT	CASSQGGTSTKSPLHF
-	TRBV6-1	-	TRBJ1-6	TGTGCCAGCACTAGGGGCTTACCATCCGAGGGGCCCCTCCACTTT	CASTRGLPSEGPLHF
-	TRBV20-1	-	TRBJ2-2	TGCAGTGCTAGACCTCCCCAGGGGACTGGTAATGCCGGGGAGCTGTTTTTT	CSARPPQGTGNAGELFF
-	TRBV20-1	-	TRBJ2-3	TGCAGTGCTGGATACCGGGACTATACGCAGTATTTT	CSAGYRDYTQYF
-	TRBV7-8	-	TRBJ2-4	TGTGCCAGCAGCTTAGGGCAGGGGATAGCCAAAAACATTCAGTACTTC	CASSLGQGIAKNIQYF
-	TRBV28	few	TRBJ2-1	TGTGCCAGCAGTTTAGGCCTAGCGAGAACCTACAATGAGCAGTTCTTC	CASSLGLARTYNEQFF
-	TRBV10-1	large	TRBJ2-7	TGCGCCAGCAGTGGCCGGGACTTTGAACACGAGCAGTACTTC	CASSGRDFEHEQYF
-	TRBV27	few	TRBJ2-2	TGTGCCAGCAGTTTCGGTTTCGGGGAGCTGTTTTTT	CASSFGFGELFF
-	TRBV2	few	TRBJ1-6	TGTGCCAGCAGGTTCAAGACCAGGGGTTTCAATTCACCCCTCCACTTT	CASRFKTRGFNSPLHF
TRBD1	TRBV12-3/TRBV12-4	-	TRBJ2-6	TGTGCCAGCAGGACAGGGACGGGGGCCAACGTCCTGACTTTC	CASRTGTGANVLTF
-	TRBV7-7	once	TRBJ1-1	TGTGCTAGCAGCTTTTCGAAGAACACTGAAGCTTTCTTT	CASSFSKNTEAFF
TRBD2	TRBV27	large	TRBJ2-1	TGTGCCAGCAGTTTATATAGCGGGAGCGGCAATGAGCAGTTCTTC	CASSLYSGSGNEQFF
-	TRBV19	-	TRBJ2-7	TGTGCCAGTAGTCGGCAGGCAGGGCCAAACGAGCAGTACTTC	CASSRQAGPNEQYF
-	TRBV2	medium-sized	TRBJ1-1	TGTGCCAGCAGTGAAGCGCGATCTAATCAGGTCACTGAAGCTTTCTTT	CASSEARSNQVTEAFF
TRBD1	TRBV12-3/TRBV12-4	few	TRBJ1-5	TGTGCCAGCAGCTTACAGGGGGAGAGTGGCAATCAGCCCCAGCATTTT	CASSLQGESGNQPQHF
TRBD2	TRBV6-5	-	TRBJ2-7	TGTGCCAGCAGTTCCCCCCCCCCGGGAAGCGGGGACGGCGAGCAGTACTTC	CASSSPPPGSGDGEQYF
TRBD1	TRBV19	-	TRBJ1-6	TGTGCCAGCGCCTCCGGACAGGGGTTAATATATAATTCACCCCTCCACTTT	CASASGQGLIYNSPLHF
-	TRBV29-1	-	TRBJ2-5	TGCAGCGTGCCCCAAGGGGACACCGTCCAAGAGACCCAGTACTTC	CSVPQGDTVQETQYF
-	TRBV20-1	few	TRBJ2-5	TGCGGTGCCATAGACCAAGAGACCCAGTACTTC	CGAIDQETQYF
TRBD1	TRBV28	-	TRBJ2-2	TGTGCCAGCAAATTCCGGGACAGGGGGCGGCACGGGGAGCTGTTTTTT	CASKFRDRGRHGELFF
TRBD2	TRBV4-2	-	TRBJ2-7	TGTGCCAGCAGCCAGGGACTAGCGCTCGACGAGCAGTACTTC	CASSQGLALDEQYF
-	TRBV19	-	TRBJ1-1	TGTGCCAGTAGTCCCTCCTTGGGGCGAGCTTTCTTT	CASSPSLGRAFF
-	TRBV5-1	-	TRBJ1-2	TGCGCCAGCAGCTTGCAGGGCGGCAGGGTCGACTATGGCTACACCTTC	CASSLQGGRVDYGYTF
TRBD2	TRBV9	-	TRBJ2-1	TGTGCCAGCAGTCTCCCTAGCGGCGGGGGGAATGAGCAGTTCTTC	CASSLPSGGGNEQFF
TRBD2	TRBV20-1	-	TRBJ2-1	TGCAGTGCACCTGGGGGGAGGGCCCACAATGAGCAGTTCTTC	CSAPGGRAHNEQFF
TRBD1	TRBV5-6	once	TRBJ1-2	TGTGCCAGCAGCTTAGGACAGGTCCCTAGACACTATGGCTACACCTTC	CASSLGQVPRHYGYTF
TRBD2	TRBV12-3/TRBV12-4	-	TRBJ2-5	TGTGCCAGCAGTCTGACGGGGGACTATGGTGAGACCCAGTACTTC	CASSLTGDYGETQYF
-	TRBV4-1	few	TRBJ2-7	TGCGCCAGCAGCCCCGGGACGGGTAGCTCCTACGAGCAGTACTTC	CASSPGTGSSYEQYF
-	TRBV20-1	-	TRBJ1-2	TGCAGTGCTAGAGATCGGTCTAACTATGGCTACACCTTC	CSARDRSNYGYTF
-	TRBV6-5	-	TRBJ1-4	TGTGCCAGCAGTTACTCGCACAGTTCAACTAATGAAAAACTGTTTTTT	CASSYSHSSTNEKLFF
TRBD1	TRBV18	-	TRBJ1-1	TGTGCCAGCTCACCTACCGGGACAGGGAGTTCTGCTGAAGCTTTCTTT	CASSPTGTGSSAEAFF
TRBD2	TRBV2	once	TRBJ2-1	TGTGCCAGCAGTCTACTAGCGGGGCTGTACAATGAGCAGTTCTTC	CASSLLAGLYNEQFF
TRBD1	TRBV28	-	TRBJ1-1	TGTGCCAGTGGGACAGTCTTGGTCGGTGAAGCTTTCTTT	CASGTVLVGEAFF
TRBD1	TRBV2	-	TRBJ2-7	TGTGCCAGCAGAAAAGGGACAGGGGCTGTCTACGAGCAGTACTTC	CASRKGTGAVYEQYF
-	TRBV20-1	-	TRBJ1-1	TGCAGTGCTAGAGATCTTCCGGACACTCAAGCTTTCTTT	CSARDLPDTQAFF